One and the same sample provided the 16 T cell receptor beta chains below, sequenced in a study of shared clonotypes between healthy human individuals (TCRdb year 2020). CD8 naive samples were CD45RO-negative cells positively selected for CCR7, giving a CD45RA+CCR7+ population that excluded TemRA cells. Libraries were prepared through the immunoSEQ multiplex PCR assay. This immuneACCESS table, as held by TCRdb, lists in-frame sequences with V and J called but not all clones. Of the missing ones, under half trace to an unresolved V gene in checked studies; the others have no known cause. The sample table records roughly 2,000,000 clones; roughly 95% of these occur just once. In total, the top ten clones hold under 2% of the sample. Sequencing input: naive CD8+ T cells from PBMCs. The sample's cell subset or site label is to be understood as: CD45RA+CCR7+. The receptors were sampled from a young man in good health. Some clones in this sample may be carry-over from other donors' samples.

The chain is built from TRBV27 and TRBJ2-7; TRBD2 agrees at 7 bases. V was pared by 0 bases and J by 5 bases, with 10 bases of the junction left unmatched. The CDR3 is 16 residues long. Germline V lookup: CDR1 MNHEY, CDR2 SMNVEV (reference sequence). CDR3 DNA sequence: TGTGCCAGCAGTTTATCCCACGGGGAGGGTCGACACGAGCAGTACTTC. Protein product: CASSLSHGEGRHEQYF.

The chain combines TRBV5-6 with TRBJ1-1; D gene ambiguous. CDR1 and CDR2 from the germline V gene are SGHDT and YYEEEE. This CDR3 contains 14 residues. Trimming removed 0 bases at V and 4 bases at J, with 10 bases between. Here the CDR3 reads CASSLVGFRTEAFF. The CDR3 bases are TGTGCCAGCAGCTTGGTCGGTTTTCGCACTGAAGCTTTCTTT.

Note on this clone: This sample includes further DNA sequences coding for the same CDR3. The genes are TRBV5-6 and TRBJ2-2, with D uncertain. The CDR3 is 14 amino acids. CDR1 is SGHDT, CDR2 YYEEEE, per germline. The V end lost 0 bases, the J end lost 1 base, and 4 bases lay between the germline ends. For the CDR3, the DNA is TGTGCCAGCAGCTTGGGTGGGAACACCGGGGAGCTGTTTTTT. Residues: CASSLGGNTGELFF.

The chain recombines TRBV2 with TRBJ1-5; a possible D gene is TRBD1 (6 bases). The V gene's germline CDR1 is SNHLY and CDR2 FYNNEI. Deletions cut 6 bases from V and 2 bases from J, with 11 bases between. This CDR3 has 14 residues. The CDR3 DNA reads as TGTGCCAGCAGCACAGGGATGGGCAATCAGCCCCAGCATTTT. This sequence encodes CASSTGMGNQPQHF. The full variable domain, its missing parts supplied by reference TRBV2 and TRBJ1-5, is EPEVTQTPSHQVTQMGQEVILRCVPISNHLYFYWYRQILGQKVEFLVSFYNNEISEKSEIFDDQFSVERPDGSNFTLKIRSTKLEDSAMYFCASSTGMGNQPQHFGDGTRLSIL.

This rearrangement joins TRBV28 to TRBJ1-6; D is uncertain. CDR1 is MDHEN, CDR2 SYDVKM, per germline. Trimming removed 7 bases at V and 7 bases at J, with 17 bases between. The length of the CDR3 is 15 residues. The CDR3 reads CASTFSHQSNSPLHF. CDR3 bases: TGTGCCAGCACCTTCTCACACCAGAGCAATTCACCCCTCCACTTT. Full variable domain (missing parts from reference TRBV28 and TRBJ1-6): DVKVTQSSRYLVKRTGEKVFLECVQDMDHENMFWYRQDPGLGLRLIYFSYDVKMKEKGDIPEGYSVSREKKERFSLILESASTNQTSMYLCASTFSHQSNSPLHFGNGTRLTVT.

The rearrangement joins TRBV4-1 to TRBJ2-7; TRBD1 matches 10 bases. After removal of 1 base from V and 0 bases from J, the junction contained 6 bases not matched to a gene. The germline V gene has CDR1 MGHRA and CDR2 YSYEKL. This CDR3 contains 17 residues. Here the CDR3 reads CASSQGVRTGGSYEQYF. The CDR3 nucleotides are TGCGCCAGCAGCCAAGGCGTGAGGACAGGGGGCTCCTACGAGCAGTACTTC.

J is TRBJ1-4 and V is TRBV9; 7 positions match TRBD1. J gave up 4 bases and V 4 bases, and 10 bases lay outside the gene matches. The CDR3 is 16 residues long. The V gene's germline CDR1 is SGDLS and CDR2 YYNGEE. CDR3 nucleotides: TGTGCCAGCAGCATCCAATCGGACAGGCTTAATGAAAAACTGTTTTTT. Translating gives CASSIQSDRLNEKLFF.

This clone has a single count. The junction differs from germline at one of its ends, possibly a read error. The chain couples TRBV19 to TRBJ2-6, with a possible D match to TRBD2 (6 bases). The germline CDR1 and CDR2 sequences are LNHDA and SQIVND (reference sequence). This CDR3 spans 12 amino acids. CDR3 residues: CASKMGGNVLTF. CDR3 coding DNA: TGTGCCAGTAAAATGGGGGGCAACGTCCTGACTTTC.

V gene TRBV29-1 combines with J gene TRBJ2-5; 13 bases line up with TRBD2. V shed 6 bases and J 1 base; nucleotides not matched to a gene: 8. Germline lookup yields CDR1 SQVTM and CDR2 ANQGSEA. The CDR3 runs to 16 residues. The CDR3 nucleotides are TGCAGCGTCGGGGGGGGACTAGCGGGATTCCAAGAGACCCAGTACTTC. Translated: CSVGGGLAGFQETQYF.

In the case of this clone: Since the CDR3 does not end with the conserved phenylalanine or tryptophan, this likely comes from a read error. The DNA is left out, because the CDR3 cannot be placed on it with certainty; the CDR3 is given as TCRdb lists it. The J gene is TRBJ2-3, the V gene TRBV4-1; the table's TRBD1 call for D was not verified on the DNA. CDR1 and CDR2 from the germline V gene are MGHRA and YSYEKL. The CDR3 has 12 amino acids, counting both end residues. CDR3 loop: CASTLGQVVRSG.

This chain joins TRBV27 and TRBJ2-3, with D perhaps matching TRBD1 (5 bases). This CDR3 contains 16 residues. CDR1 MNHEY and CDR2 SMNVEV come from the germline V gene (reference sequence). Trimming removed 5 bases at V and 1 base at J, with 16 bases between. The CDR3 sequence: CASSPSAGHRTDTQYF. The CDR3 coding sequence is TGTGCCAGCAGTCCTTCGGCCGGACATCGCACAGATACGCAGTATTTT.

This clone was seen a few times. The sample contains more than one DNA sequence encoding this CDR3. The chain joins TRBV27 to TRBJ1-5; D unclear. The V gene's germline CDR1 is MNHEY and CDR2 SMNVEV (reference sequence). V gave up 3 bases and J gave up 2 bases, with 2 bases separating them. The CDR3 consists of 12 residues. CDR3 sequence reads: CASSFGNQPQHF. The CDR3 DNA follows: TGTGCCAGCAGTTTCGGCAATCAGCCCCAGCATTTT.

The gene calls are TRBV5-8 and TRBJ2-7; TRBD1 aligns across 10 bases. Germline trimming cut 5 bases from V and 1 base from J; bases unmatched to any gene: 3. This CDR3 has 14 residues. CDR1 SGHTS and CDR2 YDEGEE come from the germline V gene. CDR3 coding DNA: TGTGCCAGCAGTTGGACAGGGGGTTCCTACGAGCAGTACTTC. Its translation: CASSWTGGSYEQYF.

The chain has TRBV10-2 and TRBJ2-3; no reliable D call. The CDR3 consists of 15 residues. Trimming removed 1 base from V and 1 base from J, with 9 bases in between. The germline V gene encodes CDR1 WSHSY and CDR2 SAAADI. CDR3 sequence reads: CASSEFKVGTDTQYF. DNA for the CDR3: TGCGCCAGCAGTGAGTTTAAGGTGGGCACAGATACGCAGTATTTT.

The chain carries TRBV5-1 and TRBJ1-2; D is unclear. The CDR3 contains 14 residues. Germline assignment: CDR1 SGHRS and CDR2 YFSETQ. V lost 0 bases and J 7 bases, leaving 13 bases between the germline ends. CDR3: CASSLASSRGGYTF. CDR3 bases: TGCGCCAGCAGCTTGGCCTCCAGCCGGGGTGGCTACACCTTC.

This chain connects TRBV29-1 to TRBJ2-3; no clear D. The CDR3 is made up of 11 amino acids. V was clipped by 3 bases and J by 5 bases, with 6 bases between them. The V gene's germline CDR1 is SQVTM and CDR2 ANQGSEA. CDR3 sequence: CSVEPRDTQYF. The DNA of the CDR3 is TGCAGCGTTGAGCCTAGAGATACGCAGTATTTT.